This TCR beta chain was captured in a study of early T cells in non-severe SARS-CoV-2 infection. Study background: Sequencing of unsorted whole blood was done on bulk RNA, leaving chains unpaired. Findings of the study overall: VDJdb-based matching was biased toward anti-spike CD8 responses and missed private and CD4 specificities.

Individual cDNA molecules each received unique molecular identifiers attached to them. Each CDR3 protein is one row after TCRdb ran MiXCR on the 5' RACE reads. The profile shows 64,000 or so distinct CDR3 sequences, 10% to 15% of them singletons. The V end was cut by 5 bases, the J end by 0 bases, with 14 bases between. Germline CDR1 and CDR2: SGHAT and FQNNGV. This CDR3 is 17 amino acids long. This clonotype came up a few times. Its matching antigen is unknown. This TCR was recovered from an adult who was a healthcare worker with PCR-confirmed SARS-CoV-2 infection or an uninfected control (not recorded which). Material: whole blood, obtained at baseline. The chain carries TRBV11-2 and TRBJ2-6; the D call may be TRBD1 or TRBD2 (7 bases each). CDR3 amino acids: CASSPGRGPSGANVLTF. The CDR3 coding sequence is TGTGCCAGCAGCCCGGGGAGGGGGCCCTCTGGGGCCAACGTCCTGACTTTC.